This TCR beta chain was sequenced in a study of T cell changes during pregnancy in multiple sclerosis. This clone was seen once. Germline V gene lookup returns CDR1 KGHSH and CDR2 LQKENI. This CDR3 region has 13 residues. With 2 bases clipped from V and 7 bases from J, the junction kept 5 bases outside the gene matches. Only in-frame clones appear in the TCRdb table, and some are missing; sequencing was by immunoSEQ multiplex PCR. The sample has 75,000 to 100,000 clones, 90% seen once. The sequencing used peripheral blood, collected in the second trimester of pregnancy. V usage is TRBV18 and J usage is TRBJ2-7; 7 positions agree with TRBD1. The sequence came from a female donor in good health, enrolled as a control in a pregnancy study. CDR3 bases: TGTGCCAGCTCACCAGGACAGGCGGTGGAGCAGTACTTC. It yields the protein CASSPGQAVEQYF.